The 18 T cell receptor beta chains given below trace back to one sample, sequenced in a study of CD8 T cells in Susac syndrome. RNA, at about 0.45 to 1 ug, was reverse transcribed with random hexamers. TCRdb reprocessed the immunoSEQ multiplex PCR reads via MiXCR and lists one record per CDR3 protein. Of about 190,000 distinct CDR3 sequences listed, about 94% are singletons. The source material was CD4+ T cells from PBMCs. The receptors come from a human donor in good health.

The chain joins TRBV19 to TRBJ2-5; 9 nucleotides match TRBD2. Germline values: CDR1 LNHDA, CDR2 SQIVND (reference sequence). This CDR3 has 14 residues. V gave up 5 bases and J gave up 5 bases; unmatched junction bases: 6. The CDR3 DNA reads TGTGCCAGTAGTCTAGCGGGACCTGTGGAGACCCAGTACTTC. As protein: CASSLAGPVETQYF.

The CDR3 region is CSVSQSSSGNTIYF. The CDR3 DNA sequence: TGCAGCGTTTCCCAGTCTTCCTCTGGAAACACCATATATTTT. This chain joins TRBV29-1 and TRBJ1-3; D not certain. V dropped 5 bases and J dropped 0 bases, with 11 bases sitting between them. The CDR3 runs to 14 residues. Germline V CDR1 and CDR2: SQVTM, ANQGSEA.

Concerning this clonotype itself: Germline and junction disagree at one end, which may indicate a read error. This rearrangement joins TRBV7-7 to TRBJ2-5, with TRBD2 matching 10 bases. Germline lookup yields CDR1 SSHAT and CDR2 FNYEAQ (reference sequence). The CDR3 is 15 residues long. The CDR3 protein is CASSLGGGLAETQYF. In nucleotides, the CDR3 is TGTGCTAGCAGCTTAGGTGGGGGACTAGCGGAGACCCAGTACTTC.

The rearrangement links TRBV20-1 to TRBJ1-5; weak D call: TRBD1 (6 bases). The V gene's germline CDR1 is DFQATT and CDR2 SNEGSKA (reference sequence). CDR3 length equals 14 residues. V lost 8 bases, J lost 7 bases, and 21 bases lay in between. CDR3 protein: CSSGGHLSFQPQHF. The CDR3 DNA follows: TGCAGTTCCGGGGGGCACCTATCTTTCCAGCCCCAGCATTTT.

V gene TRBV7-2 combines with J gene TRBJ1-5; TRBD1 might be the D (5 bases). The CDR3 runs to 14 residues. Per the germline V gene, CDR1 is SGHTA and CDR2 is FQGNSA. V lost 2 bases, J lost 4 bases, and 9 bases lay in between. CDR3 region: CASSLLAGNQPQHF. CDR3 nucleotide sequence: TGTGCCAGCAGCTTATTGGCAGGGAATCAGCCCCAGCATTTT.

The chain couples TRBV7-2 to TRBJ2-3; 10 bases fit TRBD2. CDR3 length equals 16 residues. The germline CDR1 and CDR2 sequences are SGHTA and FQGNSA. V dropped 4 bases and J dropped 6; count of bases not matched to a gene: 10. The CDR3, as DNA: TGTGCCAGCAGCTCCCAGCGGGGGGGGGCCCCGGATACGCAGTATTTT. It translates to CASSSQRGGAPDTQYF. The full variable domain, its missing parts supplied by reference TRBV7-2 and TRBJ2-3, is GAGVSQSPSNKVTEKGKDVELRCDPISGHTALYWYRQSLGQGLEFLIYFQGNSAPDKSGLPSDRFSAERTGGSVSTLTIQRTQQEDSAVYLCASSSQRGGAPDTQYFGPGTRLTVL.

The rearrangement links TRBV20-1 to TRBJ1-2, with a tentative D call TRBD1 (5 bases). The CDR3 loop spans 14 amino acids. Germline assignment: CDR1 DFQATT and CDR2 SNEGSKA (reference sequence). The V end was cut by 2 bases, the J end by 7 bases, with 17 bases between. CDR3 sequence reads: CSARSLLGTGGYTF. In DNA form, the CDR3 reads TGCAGTGCTAGATCACTCCTGGGGACTGGTGGCTACACCTTC.

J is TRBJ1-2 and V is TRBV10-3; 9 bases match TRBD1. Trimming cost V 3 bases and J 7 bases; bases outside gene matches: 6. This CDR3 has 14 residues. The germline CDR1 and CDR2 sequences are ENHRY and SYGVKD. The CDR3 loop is CAISDPRTGVGYTF. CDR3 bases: TGTGCCATCAGTGACCCCCGGACAGGGGTTGGCTACACCTTC.

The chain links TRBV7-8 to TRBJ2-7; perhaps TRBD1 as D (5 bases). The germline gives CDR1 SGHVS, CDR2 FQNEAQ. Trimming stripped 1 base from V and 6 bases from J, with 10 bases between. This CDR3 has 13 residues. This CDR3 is CASSLGNQGEQYV. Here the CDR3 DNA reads TGTGCCAGCAGCTTAGGTAACCAGGGCGAGCAGTACGTC.

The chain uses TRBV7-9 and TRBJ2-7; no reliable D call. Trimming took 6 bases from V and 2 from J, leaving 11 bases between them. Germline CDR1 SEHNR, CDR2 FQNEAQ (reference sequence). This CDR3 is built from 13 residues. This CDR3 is CASRPQIAYEQYF. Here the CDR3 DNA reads TGTGCCAGCAGGCCACAGATCGCCTACGAGCAGTACTTC.

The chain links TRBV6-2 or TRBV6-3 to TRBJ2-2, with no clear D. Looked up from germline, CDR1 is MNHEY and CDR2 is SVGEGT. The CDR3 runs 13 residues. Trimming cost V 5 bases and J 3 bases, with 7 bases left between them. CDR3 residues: CASSASHTGELFF. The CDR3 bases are TGTGCCAGCAGTGCCTCGCACACCGGGGAGCTGTTTTTT.

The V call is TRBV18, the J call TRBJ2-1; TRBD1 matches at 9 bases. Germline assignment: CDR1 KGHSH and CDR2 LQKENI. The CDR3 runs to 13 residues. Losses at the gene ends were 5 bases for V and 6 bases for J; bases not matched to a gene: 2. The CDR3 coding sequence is TGTGCCAGCTCAAGGACAGGGGTCAATGAGCAGTTCTTC. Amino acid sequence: CASSRTGVNEQFF.

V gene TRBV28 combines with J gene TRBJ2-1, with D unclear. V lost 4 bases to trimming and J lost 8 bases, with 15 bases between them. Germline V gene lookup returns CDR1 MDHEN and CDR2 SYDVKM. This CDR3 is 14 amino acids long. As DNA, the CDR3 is TGTGCCAGCAGTTCGGTGGTCCGGCGCGATGAGCAGTTCTTC. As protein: CASSSVVRRDEQFF.

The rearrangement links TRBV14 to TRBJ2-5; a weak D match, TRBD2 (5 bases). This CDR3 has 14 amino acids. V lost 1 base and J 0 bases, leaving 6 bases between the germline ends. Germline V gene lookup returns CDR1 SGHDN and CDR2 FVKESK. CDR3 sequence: CASSQAGYQETQYF. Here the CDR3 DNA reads TGTGCCAGCAGCCAAGCGGGGTACCAAGAGACCCAGTACTTC.

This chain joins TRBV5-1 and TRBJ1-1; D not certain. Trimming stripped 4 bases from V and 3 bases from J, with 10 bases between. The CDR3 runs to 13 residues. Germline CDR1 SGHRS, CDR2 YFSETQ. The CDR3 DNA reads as TGCGCCAGCAGCCGGAGGGATTACACTGAAGCTTTCTTT. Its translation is CASSRRDYTEAFF.

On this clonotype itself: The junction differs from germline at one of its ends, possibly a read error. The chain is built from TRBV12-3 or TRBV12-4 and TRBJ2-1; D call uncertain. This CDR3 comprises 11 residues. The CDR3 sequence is CASGLGFEQFF. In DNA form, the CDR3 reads TGTGCCAGCGGTTTGGGTTTTGAGCAGTTCTTC.

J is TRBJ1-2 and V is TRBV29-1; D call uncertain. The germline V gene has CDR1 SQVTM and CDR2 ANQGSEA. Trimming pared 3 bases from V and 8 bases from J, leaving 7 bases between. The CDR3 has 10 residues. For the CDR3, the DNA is TGCAGCGTTGAGGGAGACGGCTACACCTTC. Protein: CSVEGDGYTF.

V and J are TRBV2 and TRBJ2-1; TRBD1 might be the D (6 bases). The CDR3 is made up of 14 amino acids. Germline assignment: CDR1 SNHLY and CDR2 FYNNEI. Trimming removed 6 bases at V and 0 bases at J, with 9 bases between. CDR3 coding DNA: TGTGCCAGCAGGACAGGTGTCTCCTACAATGAGCAGTTCTTC. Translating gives CASRTGVSYNEQFF. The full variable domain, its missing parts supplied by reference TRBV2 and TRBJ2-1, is EPEVTQTPSHQVTQMGQEVILRCVPISNHLYFYWYRQILGQKVEFLVSFYNNEISEKSEIFDDQFSVERPDGSNFTLKIRSTKLEDSAMYFCASRTGVSYNEQFFGPGTRLTVL.